This is a list of T cell receptor beta chains from one sample in a study of blood T cell repertoires in COVID-19. Using immunoSEQ multiplex PCR, the repertoire was profiled, and TCRdb retains in-frame clones only, with some absent. Here the sample spans about 220,000 clones, 80% to 85% being singletons. Sequenced input: PBMCs or T cells enriched from blood (not recorded which). These receptors all stem from a woman between 35 and 50 years old who had recovered from COVID-19. CDR3s include the opening cysteine and the closing phenylalanine or tryptophan. Each record gives: V gene, J gene, D gene, clone size, CDR3 DNA, CDR3 protein. D genes are given only for firm matches. Clone size is given for some rows only: seen once, a few or many times, or a class if the clone is expanded.

V: TRBV7-6; J: TRBJ2-3; D: .; size: .; DNA: TGTGCCAGCAGCTTAGAGGAGACAGGCAAAGATACGCAGTATTTT; CDR3: CASSLEETGKDTQYF
V: TRBV7-9; J: TRBJ1-1; D: .; size: .; DNA: TGTGCCAGCAGCATATACTCAGGGGACACTGAAGCTTTCTTT; CDR3: CASSIYSGDTEAFF
V: TRBV29-1; J: TRBJ1-1; D: .; size: .; DNA: TGCAGCGTTGTCGGGGTAATGAACACTGAAGCTTTCTTT; CDR3: CSVVGVMNTEAFF
V: TRBV4-1; J: TRBJ1-4; D: TRBD1; size: .; DNA: TGCGCCAGCAGCCGCTTACCAGGGGGCGCAGAAGAAAAACTGTTTTTT; CDR3: CASSRLPGGAEEKLFF
V: TRBV24-1; J: TRBJ1-3; D: .; size: .; DNA: TGTGCCACCAGTGATCCTAGCAGTCGAGGAGGAAACACCATATATTTT; CDR3: CATSDPSSRGGNTIYF
V: TRBV4-1; J: TRBJ1-2; D: .; size: few; DNA: TGCGCCAGCAGCCAGCCGCGGGCAGGGGAGTATGGCTACACCTTC; CDR3: CASSQPRAGEYGYTF
V: TRBV14; J: TRBJ1-3; D: .; size: few; DNA: TGTGCCAGCAGCCAAGGGATTGGCGGGGCAAGAAACACCATATATTTT; CDR3: CASSQGIGGARNTIYF
V: TRBV2; J: TRBJ2-1; D: .; size: .; DNA: TGTGCCAGCAGGGAGGTGCGCTCCTACAATGAGCAGTTCTTC; CDR3: CASREVRSYNEQFF
V: TRBV10-2; J: TRBJ1-1; D: TRBD1; size: .; DNA: TGCGCCAGCAGGGGACAGGGTTGGGACGGTGAAGCTTTCTTT; CDR3: CASRGQGWDGEAFF
V: TRBV20-1; J: TRBJ1-6; D: TRBD1; size: .; DNA: TGCAGTGCTAGTGAGAGGGACAGGGGATCACCCCTCCACTTT; CDR3: CSASERDRGSPLHF
V: TRBV20-1; J: TRBJ1-1; D: .; size: few; DNA: TGCAGCTATGCCGTGAACACTGAAGCTTTCTTT; CDR3: CSYAVNTEAFF
V: TRBV18; J: TRBJ1-1; D: TRBD1; size: .; DNA: TGTGCCAGCTCACCACCGTCCAGGGGGTCGAACACTGAAGCTTTCTTT; CDR3: CASSPPSRGSNTEAFF
V: TRBV11-3; J: TRBJ2-2; D: .; size: .; DNA: TGTGCCAGCAGCCCGGGAGGACAGTTGAACACCGGGGAGCTGTTTTTT; CDR3: CASSPGGQLNTGELFF
V: TRBV4-3; J: TRBJ2-1; D: TRBD2; size: .; DNA: TGCGCCAGCAGCAACAGACTAGCGGGAGGGTCCTACAATGAGCAGTTCTTC; CDR3: CASSNRLAGGSYNEQFF
V: TRBV18; J: TRBJ1-5; D: .; size: .; DNA: TGTGCCAGCTCACCAGACGGAGGCAATCAGCCCCAGCATTTT; CDR3: CASSPDGGNQPQHF
V: TRBV28; J: TRBJ1-1; D: .; size: .; DNA: TGTGCCAGCAGTTTGGTTGGCCTGAATGCTGAAGCTTTCTTT; CDR3: CASSLVGLNAEAFF
V: TRBV4-3; J: TRBJ1-1; D: .; size: many; DNA: TGCGCCAGCAGCCAAGAGGGGGGGACTGAAGCTTTCTTT; CDR3: CASSQEGGTEAFF
V: TRBV18; J: TRBJ1-1; D: .; size: .; DNA: TGTGCCAGCTCACCACCGCTCCCAGGGGTGAACACTGAAGCTTTCTTT; CDR3: CASSPPLPGVNTEAFF
V: TRBV3-1/TRBV3-2; J: TRBJ1-2; D: TRBD1; size: .; DNA: TGTGCCAGCAGCCAAGATCTGAGAAACAGGGGGCATGGCTACACCTTC; CDR3: CASSQDLRNRGHGYTF
V: TRBV27; J: TRBJ2-3; D: .; size: .; DNA: TGTGCCAGCAGTTTCGGGGGAGCTAGCACAGATACGCAGTATTTT; CDR3: CASSFGGASTDTQYF
V: TRBV20-1; J: TRBJ2-5; D: TRBD2; size: .; DNA: TGCAGTGCTAGTAAAACAACTAGCGTGGGAGCGCAGGAGACCCAGTACTTC; CDR3: CSASKTTSVGAQETQYF
V: TRBV5-1; J: TRBJ2-3; D: TRBD1; size: .; DNA: TGCGCCAGCACCCGACAGGGGAGCACAGATACGCAGTATTTT; CDR3: CASTRQGSTDTQYF
V: TRBV19; J: TRBJ2-2; D: .; size: .; DNA: TGTGCCAGTACCCGGATAGGAGGGGACGCCGGGGAGCTGTTTTTT; CDR3: CASTRIGGDAGELFF
V: TRBV25-1; J: TRBJ2-7; D: .; size: once; DNA: TGTGCCAGCAGTGCTGGGCAGGGCTACGAGCAGTACTTC; CDR3: CASSAGQGYEQYF
V: TRBV5-1; J: TRBJ1-1; D: TRBD1; size: few; DNA: TGCGCCAGCAGCTTAGACAGGGGGAACACTGAAGCTTTCTTT; CDR3: CASSLDRGNTEAFF
V: TRBV29-1; J: TRBJ2-7; D: TRBD2; size: .; DNA: TGCAGCGCTAGGACTAGCGGGAGCTACGAGCAGTACTTC; CDR3: CSARTSGSYEQYF
V: TRBV9; J: TRBJ2-5; D: .; size: .; DNA: TGTGCCAGCAGCGTAGGCTACCTCCAAGAGACCCAGTACTTC; CDR3: CASSVGYLQETQYF
V: TRBV11-2; J: TRBJ2-1; D: TRBD2; size: .; DNA: TGTGCCAGCAGCTTACGGGAGGGGCTGGGTGAGCAGTTCTTC; CDR3: CASSLREGLGEQFF
V: TRBV5-1; J: TRBJ2-6; D: .; size: .; DNA: TGCGCCAGCAGTGACAGTTCTGGGGCCAACGTCCTGACTTTC; CDR3: CASSDSSGANVLTF
V: TRBV7-2; J: TRBJ1-1; D: .; size: .; DNA: TGTGCCAGCAGCTTAGGATCACGGACTGAAGCTTTCTTT; CDR3: CASSLGSRTEAFF
V: TRBV4-1; J: TRBJ2-3; D: TRBD2; size: .; DNA: TGCGCCAGCAGCCAAGGGTCTAGCGGACCCGAGACGCAGTATTTT; CDR3: CASSQGSSGPETQYF
V: TRBV28; J: TRBJ1-6; D: .; size: once; DNA: TGTGCCAGCAGTTCCCCAGGGGAGGGTTCACCCCTCCACTTT; CDR3: CASSSPGEGSPLHF
V: TRBV30; J: TRBJ2-1; D: .; size: .; DNA: TGTGCCTGGAGTCCGGGAGATATCCCCTACAATGAGCAGTTCTTC; CDR3: CAWSPGDIPYNEQFF
V: TRBV30; J: TRBJ2-6; D: .; size: once; DNA: TGTGCCTGGAATGGGCACGGGGCCAACGTCCTGACTTTC; CDR3: CAWNGHGANVLTF
V: TRBV7-2; J: TRBJ2-1; D: TRBD2; size: .; DNA: TGTGCCAGCAGCGTTAGCGGGGGAAATTCCTACAATGAGCAGTTCTTC; CDR3: CASSVSGGNSYNEQFF
V: TRBV5-1; J: TRBJ1-2; D: .; size: .; DNA: TGCGCCAGCAGCCTTTCCAGACAGGACCCTAACTATGGCTACACCTTC; CDR3: CASSLSRQDPNYGYTF
V: TRBV7-9; J: TRBJ1-2; D: .; size: .; DNA: TGTGCCAGCAGCTTACTGTGGTGGACATCGGGCGATGGCTACACCTTC; CDR3: CASSLLWWTSGDGYTF
V: TRBV24-1; J: TRBJ1-5; D: .; size: .; DNA: TGTGCCACCAGTGTGACAGGCAATCAGCCCCAGCATTTT; CDR3: CATSVTGNQPQHF
V: TRBV11-3; J: TRBJ2-2; D: .; size: .; DNA: TGTGCCAGCAGCTTAGATCCCCTGGAGGGCAACGGGGAGCTGTTTTTT; CDR3: CASSLDPLEGNGELFF
V: TRBV6-2/TRBV6-3; J: TRBJ2-2; D: TRBD2; size: .; DNA: TGTGCCAGCAGTTACTCGAGAGCGGGAGCGTTTCTGAGTCTCCCCGGGGAGCTGTTTTTT; CDR3: CASSYSRAGAFLSLPGELFF